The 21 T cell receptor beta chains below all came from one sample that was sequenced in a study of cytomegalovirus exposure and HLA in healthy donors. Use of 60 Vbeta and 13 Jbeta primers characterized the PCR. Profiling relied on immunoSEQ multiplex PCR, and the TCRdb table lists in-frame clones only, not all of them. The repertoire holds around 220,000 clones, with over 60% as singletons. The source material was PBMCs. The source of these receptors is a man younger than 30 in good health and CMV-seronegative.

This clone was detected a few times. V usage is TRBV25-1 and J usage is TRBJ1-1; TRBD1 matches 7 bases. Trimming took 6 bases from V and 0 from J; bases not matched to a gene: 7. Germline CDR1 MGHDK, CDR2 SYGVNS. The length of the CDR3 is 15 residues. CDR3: CASSRQGFMNTEAFF. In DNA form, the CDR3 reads TGTGCCAGCAGCAGACAGGGCTTCATGAACACTGAAGCTTTCTTT.

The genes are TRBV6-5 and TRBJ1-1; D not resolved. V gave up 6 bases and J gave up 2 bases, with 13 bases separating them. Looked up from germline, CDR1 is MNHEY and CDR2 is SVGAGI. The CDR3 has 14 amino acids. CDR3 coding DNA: TGTGCCAGCAGCCCCGGGTTTTTTAACACTGAAGCTTTCTTT. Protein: CASSPGFFNTEAFF.

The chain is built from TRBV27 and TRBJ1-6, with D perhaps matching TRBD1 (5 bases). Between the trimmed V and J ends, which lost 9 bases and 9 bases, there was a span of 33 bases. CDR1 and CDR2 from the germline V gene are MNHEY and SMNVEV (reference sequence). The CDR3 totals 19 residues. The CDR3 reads CASTRTSSQAGREGSPLHF. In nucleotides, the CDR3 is TGTGCCAGTACTAGAACCTCTTCTCAGGCGGGCAGGGAGGGTTCACCCCTCCACTTT.

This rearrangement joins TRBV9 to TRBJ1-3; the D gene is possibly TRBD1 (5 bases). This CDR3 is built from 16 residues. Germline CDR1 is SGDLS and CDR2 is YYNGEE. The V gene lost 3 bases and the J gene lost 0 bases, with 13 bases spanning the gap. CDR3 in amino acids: CASSAAGVYSGNTIYF. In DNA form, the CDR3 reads TGTGCCAGCAGCGCGGCGGGGGTCTACTCTGGAAACACCATATATTTT. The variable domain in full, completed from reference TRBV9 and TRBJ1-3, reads DSGVTQTPKHLITATGQRVTLRCSPRSGDLSVYWYQQSLDQGLQFLIQYYNGEERAKGNILERFSAQQFPDLHSELNLSSLELGDSALYFCASSAAGVYSGNTIYFGEGSWLTVV.

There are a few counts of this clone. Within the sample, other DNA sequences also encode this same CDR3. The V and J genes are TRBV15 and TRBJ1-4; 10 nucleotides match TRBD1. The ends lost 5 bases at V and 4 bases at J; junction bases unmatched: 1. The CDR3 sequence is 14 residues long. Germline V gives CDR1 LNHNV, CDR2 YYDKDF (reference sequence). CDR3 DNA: TGTGCCACCAGCCGGGACAGGGGTAATGAAAAACTGTTTTTT. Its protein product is CATSRDRGNEKLFF.

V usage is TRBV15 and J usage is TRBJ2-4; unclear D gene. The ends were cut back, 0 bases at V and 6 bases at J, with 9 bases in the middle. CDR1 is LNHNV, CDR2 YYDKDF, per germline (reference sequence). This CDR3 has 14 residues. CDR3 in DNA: TGTGCCACCAGCAGAGAGGGCAGGTCAAACATTCAGTACTTC. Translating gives CATSREGRSNIQYF.

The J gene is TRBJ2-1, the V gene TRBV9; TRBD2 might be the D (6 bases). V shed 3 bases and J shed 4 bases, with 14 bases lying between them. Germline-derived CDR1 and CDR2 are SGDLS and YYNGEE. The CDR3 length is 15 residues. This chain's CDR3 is CASSELRSGYNEQFF. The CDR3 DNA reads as TGTGCCAGCAGCGAACTACGTAGCGGATACAATGAGCAGTTCTTC.

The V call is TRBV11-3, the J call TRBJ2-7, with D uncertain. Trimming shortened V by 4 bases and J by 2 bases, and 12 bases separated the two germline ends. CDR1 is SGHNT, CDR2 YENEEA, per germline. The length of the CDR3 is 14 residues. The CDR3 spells CASSSLPKPYEQYF. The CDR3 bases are TGTGCCAGCAGCTCTCTTCCAAAGCCCTACGAGCAGTACTTC.

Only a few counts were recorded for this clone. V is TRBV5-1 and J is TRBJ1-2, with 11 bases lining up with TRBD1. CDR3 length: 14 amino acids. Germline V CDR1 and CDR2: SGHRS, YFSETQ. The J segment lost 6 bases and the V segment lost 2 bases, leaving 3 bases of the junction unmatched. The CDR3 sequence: CASSLRDRGDGYTF. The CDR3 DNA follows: TGCGCCAGCAGCTTACGGGACAGGGGGGATGGCTACACCTTC.

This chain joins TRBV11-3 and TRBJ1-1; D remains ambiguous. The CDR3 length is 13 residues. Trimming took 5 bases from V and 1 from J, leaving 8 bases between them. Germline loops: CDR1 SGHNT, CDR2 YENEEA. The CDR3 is CASSPPGNTEAFF. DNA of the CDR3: TGTGCCAGCAGCCCACCCGGGAACACTGAAGCTTTCTTT.

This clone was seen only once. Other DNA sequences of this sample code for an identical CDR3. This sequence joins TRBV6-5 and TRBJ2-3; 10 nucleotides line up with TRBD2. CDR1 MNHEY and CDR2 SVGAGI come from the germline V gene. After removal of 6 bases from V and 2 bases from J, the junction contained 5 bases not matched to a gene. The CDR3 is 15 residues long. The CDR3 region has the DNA TGTGCCAGCAGGTTAGCGGGAGGCCTCACAGATACGCAGTATTTT. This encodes CASRLAGGLTDTQYF.

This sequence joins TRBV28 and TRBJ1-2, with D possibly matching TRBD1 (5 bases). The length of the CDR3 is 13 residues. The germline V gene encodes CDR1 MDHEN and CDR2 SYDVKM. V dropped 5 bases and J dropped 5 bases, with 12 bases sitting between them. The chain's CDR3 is CASSPKGFYGYTF. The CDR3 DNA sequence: TGTGCCAGCAGTCCCAAGGGGTTTTATGGCTACACCTTC.

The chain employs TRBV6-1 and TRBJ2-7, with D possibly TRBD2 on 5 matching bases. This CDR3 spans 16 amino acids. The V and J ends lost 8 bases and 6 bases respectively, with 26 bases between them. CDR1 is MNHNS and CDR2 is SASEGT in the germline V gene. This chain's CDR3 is CASLEGRTVGRGEQYF. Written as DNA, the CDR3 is TGTGCCAGCCTTGAAGGGAGAACGGTCGGCAGAGGCGAGCAGTACTTC.

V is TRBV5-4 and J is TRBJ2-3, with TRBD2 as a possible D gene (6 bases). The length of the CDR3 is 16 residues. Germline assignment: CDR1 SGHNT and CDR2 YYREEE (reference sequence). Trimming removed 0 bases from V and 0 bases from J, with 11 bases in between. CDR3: CASSLVPGLSTDTQYF. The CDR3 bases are TGTGCCAGCAGCTTGGTCCCGGGACTGAGCACAGATACGCAGTATTTT.

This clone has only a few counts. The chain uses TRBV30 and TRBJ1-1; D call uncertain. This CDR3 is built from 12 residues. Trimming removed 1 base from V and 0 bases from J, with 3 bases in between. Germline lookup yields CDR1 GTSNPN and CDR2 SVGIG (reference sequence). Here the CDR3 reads CAWSAVNTEAFF. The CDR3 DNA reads TGTGCCTGGAGTGCGGTGAACACTGAAGCTTTCTTT. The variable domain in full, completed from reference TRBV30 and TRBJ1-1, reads SQTIHQWPATLVQPVGSPLSLECTVEGTSNPNLYWYRQAAGRGLQLLFYSVGIGQISSEVPQNLSASRPQDRQFILSSKKLLLSDSGFYLCAWSAVNTEAFFGQGTRLTVV.

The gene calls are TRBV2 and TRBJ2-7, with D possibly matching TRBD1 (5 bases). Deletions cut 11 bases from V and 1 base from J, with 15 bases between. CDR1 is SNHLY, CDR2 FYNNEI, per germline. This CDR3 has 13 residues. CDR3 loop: CASTGAASYEQYF. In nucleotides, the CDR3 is TGTGCCTCCACAGGAGCAGCTTCCTACGAGCAGTACTTC.

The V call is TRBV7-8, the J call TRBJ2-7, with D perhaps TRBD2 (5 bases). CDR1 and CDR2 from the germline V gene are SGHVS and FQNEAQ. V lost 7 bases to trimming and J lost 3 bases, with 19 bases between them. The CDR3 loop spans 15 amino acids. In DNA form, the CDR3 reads TGTGCCAGCACCCCGAAGAGGGTTCAGAACTACGAGCAGTACTTC. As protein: CASTPKRVQNYEQYF. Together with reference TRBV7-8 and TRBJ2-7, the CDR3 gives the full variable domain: GAGVSQSPRYKVAKRGQDVALRCDPISGHVSLFWYQQALGQGPEFLTYFQNEAQLDKSGLPSDRFFAERPEGSVSTLKIQRTQQEDSAVYLCASTPKRVQNYEQYFGPGTRLTVT.

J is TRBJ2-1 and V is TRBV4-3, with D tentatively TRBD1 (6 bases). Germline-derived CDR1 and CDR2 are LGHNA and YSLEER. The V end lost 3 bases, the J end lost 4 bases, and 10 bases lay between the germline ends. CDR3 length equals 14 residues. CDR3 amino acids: CASSQTGGYNEQFF. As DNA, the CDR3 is TGCGCCAGCAGCCAGACAGGAGGATACAATGAGCAGTTCTTC.

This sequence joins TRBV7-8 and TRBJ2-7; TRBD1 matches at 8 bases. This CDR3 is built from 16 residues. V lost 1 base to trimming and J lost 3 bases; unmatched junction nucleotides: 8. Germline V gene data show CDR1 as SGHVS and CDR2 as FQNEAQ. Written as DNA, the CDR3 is TGTGCCAGCAGCTTAGTGAGACAGGGGAATCTCTACGAGCAGTACTTC. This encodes CASSLVRQGNLYEQYF.

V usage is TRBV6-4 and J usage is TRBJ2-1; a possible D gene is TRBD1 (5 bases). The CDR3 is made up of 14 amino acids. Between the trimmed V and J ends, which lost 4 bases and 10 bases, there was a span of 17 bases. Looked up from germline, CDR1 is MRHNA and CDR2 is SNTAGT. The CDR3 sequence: CASSAISSQGEQFF. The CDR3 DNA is TGTGCCAGCAGTGCGATCTCCAGTCAGGGCGAGCAGTTCTTC.

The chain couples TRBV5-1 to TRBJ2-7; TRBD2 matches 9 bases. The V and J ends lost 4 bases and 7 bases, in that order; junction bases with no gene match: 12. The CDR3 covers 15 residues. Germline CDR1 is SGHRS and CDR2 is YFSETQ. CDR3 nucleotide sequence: TGCGCCAGCAGCGGGGAGGTAGCGGGAGTCGGTGAGCAGTACTTC. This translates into CASSGEVAGVGEQYF.